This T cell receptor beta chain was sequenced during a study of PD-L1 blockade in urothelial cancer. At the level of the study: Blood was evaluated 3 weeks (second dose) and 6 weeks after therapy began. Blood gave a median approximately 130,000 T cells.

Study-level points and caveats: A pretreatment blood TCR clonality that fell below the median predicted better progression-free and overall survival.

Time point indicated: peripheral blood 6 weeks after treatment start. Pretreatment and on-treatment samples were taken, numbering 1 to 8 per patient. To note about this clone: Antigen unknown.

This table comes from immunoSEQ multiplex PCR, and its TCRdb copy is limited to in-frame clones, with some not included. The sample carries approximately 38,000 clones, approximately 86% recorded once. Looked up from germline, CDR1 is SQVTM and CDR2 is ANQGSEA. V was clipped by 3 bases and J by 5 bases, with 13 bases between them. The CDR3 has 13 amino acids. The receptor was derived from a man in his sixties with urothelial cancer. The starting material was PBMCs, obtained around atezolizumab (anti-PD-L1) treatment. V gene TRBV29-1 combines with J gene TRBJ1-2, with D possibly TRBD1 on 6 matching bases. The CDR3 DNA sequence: TGCAGCGTTGACAGAGACAGGACGTATGGCTACACCTTC. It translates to CSVDRDRTYGYTF.